A selection of T cell receptor beta chains follows, all from one sample in a study of graft-versus-host responses after intestinal transplantation. This table comes from immunoSEQ multiplex PCR, and its TCRdb copy is limited to in-frame clones, with some not included. The sample consists of around 90,000 clones, around nine tenths of them appearing once. What these receptors recognize is not known. The sample consisted of unstimulated CD4+ T cells sorted from spleen or lymph node cells, taken before intestinal transplant. These receptors came from a human donor who received an intestinal transplant. The CDR3 runs from the conserved cysteine through the conserved F or W. Fields, in order: D gene, clone size, V gene, J gene, CDR3 DNA, CDR3 protein. D genes are given only for firm matches. Not all rows give a size; the values are once, few, many and, for expanded clones, a class.

>TRBD2|-|TRBV29-1|TRBJ2-7
TGCAGCGTTGGGCCGACTAGCTTCGAGCAGTACTTC
CSVGPTSFEQYF
>-|-|TRBV30|TRBJ1-5
TGTGCCTGGAGTGACGGATTAGGGGGGTATAGCAATCAGCCCCAGCATTTT
CAWSDGLGGYSNQPQHF
>-|-|TRBV4-1|TRBJ1-2
TGCGCCAGCAGCCATTCCCTGGACCGGAACTATGGCTACACCTTC
CASSHSLDRNYGYTF
>-|-|TRBV6-1|TRBJ2-3
TGTGCCAGCAGTGACCTTGGAGGGACAGTCAGCACAGATACGCAGTATTTT
CASSDLGGTVSTDTQYF
>-|-|TRBV7-3|TRBJ1-6
TGTGCCAGCAGCTTAAGCGCAGCTGGCTCACCCCTCCACTTT
CASSLSAAGSPLHF
>-|-|TRBV6-1|TRBJ1-3
TGTGCCAGCACGGGCGGGGGGTCTGGAAACACCATATATTTT
CASTGGGSGNTIYF
>-|-|TRBV14|TRBJ2-1
TGTGCCAGCAGCCCGAGCTCCTACAATGAGCAGTTCTTC
CASSPSSYNEQFF
>-|-|TRBV9|TRBJ1-3
TGTGCCAGCAGCGTAGGGGCAGTGCCTGGAAACACCATATATTTT
CASSVGAVPGNTIYF
>TRBD1|-|TRBV27|TRBJ2-1
TGTGCCAGCAGTTCAGACAGGGGGCCCCTGCTAAATGAGCAGTTCTTC
CASSSDRGPLLNEQFF
>TRBD2|-|TRBV19|TRBJ2-2
TGTGCCAGTACAGAAAACGGCGGGAGGGCCCCCGGGGAGCTGTTTTTT
CASTENGGRAPGELFF
>-|-|TRBV27|TRBJ2-4
TGTGCCAGCAGTTTCGGGGGCGGAATACTCACCAAAAACATTCAGTACTTC
CASSFGGGILTKNIQYF
>TRBD1|once|TRBV30|TRBJ2-1
TGTGCCTGGCAGACAGGGGTCGACAATGAGCAGTTCTTC
CAWQTGVDNEQFF
>-|-|TRBV27|TRBJ1-2
TGTGCCAGCAGTTTACGTCGGCAGGGGAGATTTGGCGGCTACACCTTC
CASSLRRQGRFGGYTF
>-|-|TRBV9|TRBJ1-2
TGTGCCAGCAGCGTAGTTCCCAGTCCTAACTATGGCTACACCTTC
CASSVVPSPNYGYTF
>-|-|TRBV6-5|TRBJ2-1
TGTGCCAGCAGTCCGACGCGGACCCCTCTGATCGAGCAGTTCTTC
CASSPTRTPLIEQFF
>-|-|TRBV11-2|TRBJ1-1
TGTGCCAGCAGCTTTAGTCGGACAGACATGAACACTGAAGCTTTCTTT
CASSFSRTDMNTEAFF
>-|-|TRBV5-5|TRBJ1-5
TGTGCCAGCAGCCCCGAAGGGAAACAGCCCCAGCATTTT
CASSPEGKQPQHF
>TRBD1|-|TRBV5-1|TRBJ2-3
TGCGCCAGCAGCTTAGGGACAGGACACACAGATACGCAGTATTTT
CASSLGTGHTDTQYF
>-|-|TRBV5-6|TRBJ1-2
TGTGCCAGCAGCTTGGCAAACTATGGCTACACCTTC
CASSLANYGYTF
>TRBD2|-|TRBV9|TRBJ2-7
TGTGCCAGCAGCGTAGGTTGGACTAGCTCCCACTACGAGCAGTACTTC
CASSVGWTSSHYEQYF
>-|once|TRBV6-1|TRBJ1-2
TGTGCCAGCAGTGAGGTACAGGTCGGGTATGGCTACACCTTC
CASSEVQVGYGYTF
>TRBD1|-|TRBV19|TRBJ2-7
TGTGCCAGTAGTACTTGGGACAGGGGAACCTACGAGCAGTACTTC
CASSTWDRGTYEQYF
>-|-|TRBV9|TRBJ2-3
TGTGCCAGCAGCGTAGGCCGAAAGGGGACAGATACGCAGTATTTT
CASSVGRKGTDTQYF
>-|-|TRBV19|TRBJ2-1
TGTGCCAGTAGTAACGGAGGGCCGTTTGGAAATGAGCAGTTCTTC
CASSNGGPFGNEQFF
>TRBD1|-|TRBV5-1|TRBJ2-3
TGCGCCAGCAGCTTGGCGGGACAGGGCCCAGATACGCAGTATTTT
CASSLAGQGPDTQYF
>TRBD1|-|TRBV27|TRBJ1-6
TGTGCCAGCAGTTTACTCAGGGGGTCAGCACCCCTCCACTTT
CASSLLRGSAPLHF
>TRBD2|-|TRBV27|TRBJ2-7
TGTGCCAGCAGTTCCGGACTAGCGGGAGGCAACGAGCAGTACTTC
CASSSGLAGGNEQYF
>TRBD1|-|TRBV5-1|TRBJ1-2
TGCGCCAGCAGCTGGGAAAGCCGACAGGGGACCTATGGCTACACCTTC
CASSWESRQGTYGYTF
>TRBD2|-|TRBV7-9|TRBJ2-2
TGTGCCAGCAGCCGACTAGCGGGAGGGGTCGGGGAGCTGTTTTTT
CASSRLAGGVGELFF
>-|-|TRBV7-9|TRBJ1-4
TGTGCCAGCAGACCTGGACGGCGTACAACTAATGAAAAACTGTTTTTT
CASRPGRRTTNEKLFF
>-|once|TRBV7-3|TRBJ2-1
TGTGCCAGCAGCTTAATTTCAGGAGCCTACAATGAGCAGTTCTTC
CASSLISGAYNEQFF
>-|-|TRBV6-5|TRBJ1-5
TGTGCCAGCAGTTATGGGGGGCAAGGGCAGCCCCAGCATTTT
CASSYGGQGQPQHF
>TRBD2|-|TRBV2|TRBJ2-7
TGTGCCAGCAGTGGGCGCCCGGGACTACCCAACGAGCAGTACTTC
CASSGRPGLPNEQYF
>-|-|TRBV19|TRBJ2-7
TGTGCCAGTAGTATCAAGCGGCACGAGCAGTACTTC
CASSIKRHEQYF
>-|-|TRBV30|TRBJ2-3
TGTGCCTCCAAGGACCCTACAACGATCGGGGTGACGCAGTATTTT
CASKDPTTIGVTQYF
>-|-|TRBV6-5|TRBJ1-2
TGTGCCAGCAGTGAACAGGGACACTATGGCTACACCTTC
CASSEQGHYGYTF
>TRBD1|-|TRBV5-4|TRBJ1-2
TGTGCCAGCAGCCTCCTCCGGGACAGGGGGCTGGGCTACACCTTC
CASSLLRDRGLGYTF
>-|once|TRBV6-5|TRBJ2-1
TGTGCCAGCAGTTACTCGACACAGGGCTCCTACAATGAGCAGTTCTTC
CASSYSTQGSYNEQFF
>TRBD2|-|TRBV29-1|TRBJ2-3
TGCAGCGTTTTGAAACTAGCGGAGTTCACAGATACGCAGTATTTT
CSVLKLAEFTDTQYF
>TRBD1|-|TRBV7-6|TRBJ1-5
TGTGCCAGCAGCCCAGGGGGCGGCAATCAGCCCCAGCATTTT
CASSPGGGNQPQHF
>TRBD1|-|TRBV11-2|TRBJ2-2
TGTGCCCAACAGGGGAAGGTTGCGGCACTGAACACCGGGGAGCTGTTTTTT
CAQQGKVAALNTGELFF
>-|-|TRBV7-9|TRBJ2-1
TGTGCCAGCAGCTTAATAGGGGGGGCAACGTACAATGAGCAGTTCTTC
CASSLIGGATYNEQFF
>TRBD1|-|TRBV27|TRBJ2-7
TGTGCCAGCAGTTCGGCGGGACAGGGTATCTACGAGCAGTACTTC
CASSSAGQGIYEQYF
>-|-|TRBV5-4|TRBJ1-2
TGTGCCAGCAGCTTAGGCATTCCCGTCGGCTACACCTTC
CASSLGIPVGYTF